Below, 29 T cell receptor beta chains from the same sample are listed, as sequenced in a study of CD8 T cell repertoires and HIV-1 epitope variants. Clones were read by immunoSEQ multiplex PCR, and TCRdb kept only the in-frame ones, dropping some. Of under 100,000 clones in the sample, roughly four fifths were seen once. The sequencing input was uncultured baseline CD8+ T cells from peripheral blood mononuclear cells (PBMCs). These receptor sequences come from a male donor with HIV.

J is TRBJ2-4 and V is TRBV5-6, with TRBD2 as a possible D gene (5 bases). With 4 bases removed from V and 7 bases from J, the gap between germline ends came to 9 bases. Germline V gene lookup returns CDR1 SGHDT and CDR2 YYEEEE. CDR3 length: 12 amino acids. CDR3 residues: CASSPGLNIQYF. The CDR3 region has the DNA TGTGCCAGCAGCCCCGGACTTAACATTCAGTACTTC.

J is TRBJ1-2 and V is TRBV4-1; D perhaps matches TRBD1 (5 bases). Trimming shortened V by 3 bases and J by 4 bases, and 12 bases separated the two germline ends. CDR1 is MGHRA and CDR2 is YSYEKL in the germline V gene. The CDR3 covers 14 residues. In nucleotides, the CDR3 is TGCGCCAGCAGCCAGGGGACTGCCGTCTATGGCTACACCTTC. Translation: CASSQGTAVYGYTF.

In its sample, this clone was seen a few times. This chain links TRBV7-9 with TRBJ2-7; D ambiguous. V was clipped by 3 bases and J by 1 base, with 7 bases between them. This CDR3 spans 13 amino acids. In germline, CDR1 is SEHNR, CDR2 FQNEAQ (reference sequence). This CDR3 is CASSLIVSYEQYF. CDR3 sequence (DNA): TGTGCCAGCAGCTTGATTGTGTCCTACGAGCAGTACTTC.

CDR3 loop: CASSPNARRFNEKLFF. CDR3 in DNA: TGTGCCAGCTCACCGAATGCTCGCCGGTTTAATGAAAAACTGTTTTTT. The chain combines TRBV18 with TRBJ1-4; D is unresolved. The CDR3 has 16 amino acids. V lost 3 bases and J lost 4, with 15 bases in between. Germline CDR1 and CDR2: KGHSH and LQKENI.

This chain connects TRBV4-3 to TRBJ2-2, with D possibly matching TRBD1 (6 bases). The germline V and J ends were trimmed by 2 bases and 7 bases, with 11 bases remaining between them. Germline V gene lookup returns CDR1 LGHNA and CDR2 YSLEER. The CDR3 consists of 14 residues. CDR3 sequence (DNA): TGCGCCAGCAGCCAAAACAGGGAAATCGGGGAGCTGTTTTTT. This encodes CASSQNREIGELFF.

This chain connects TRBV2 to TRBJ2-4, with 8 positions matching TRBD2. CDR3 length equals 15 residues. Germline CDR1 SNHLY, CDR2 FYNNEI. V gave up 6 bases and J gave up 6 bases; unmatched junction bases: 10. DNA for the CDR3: TGTGCCAGCAGCGCCCGGGGACTAGAGACAAACATTCAGTACTTC. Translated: CASSARGLETNIQYF.

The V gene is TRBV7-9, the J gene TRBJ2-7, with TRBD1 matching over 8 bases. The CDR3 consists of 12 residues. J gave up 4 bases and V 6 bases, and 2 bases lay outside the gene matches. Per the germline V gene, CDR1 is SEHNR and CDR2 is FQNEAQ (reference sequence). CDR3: CASSRQGYEQYF. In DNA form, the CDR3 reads TGTGCCAGCAGTCGACAGGGGTACGAGCAGTACTTC. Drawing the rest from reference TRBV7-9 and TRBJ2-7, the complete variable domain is DTGVSQNPRHKITKRGQNVTFRCDPISEHNRLYWYRQTLGQGPEFLTYFQNEAQLEKSRLLSDRFSAERPKGSFSTLEIQRTEQGDSAMYLCASSRQGYEQYFGPGTRLTVT.

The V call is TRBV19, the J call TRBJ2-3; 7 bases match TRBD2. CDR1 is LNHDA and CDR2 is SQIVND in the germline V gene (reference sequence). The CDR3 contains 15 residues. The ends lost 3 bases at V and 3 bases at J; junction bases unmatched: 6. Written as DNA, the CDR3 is TGTGCCAGTAGTATCCCTAGCGGCCTGACAGATACGCAGTATTTT. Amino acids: CASSIPSGLTDTQYF. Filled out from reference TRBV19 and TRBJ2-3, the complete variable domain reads DGGITQSPKYLFRKEGQNVTLSCEQNLNHDAMYWYRQDPGQGLRLIYYSQIVNDFQKGDIAEGYSVSREKKESFPLTVTSAQKNPTAFYLCASSIPSGLTDTQYFGPGTRLTVL.

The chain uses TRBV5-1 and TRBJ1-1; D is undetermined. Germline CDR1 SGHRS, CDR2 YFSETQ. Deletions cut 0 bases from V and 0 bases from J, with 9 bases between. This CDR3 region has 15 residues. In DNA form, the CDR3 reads TGCGCCAGCAGCTTGGTCGGGAATATGAACACTGAAGCTTTCTTT. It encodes CASSLVGNMNTEAFF.

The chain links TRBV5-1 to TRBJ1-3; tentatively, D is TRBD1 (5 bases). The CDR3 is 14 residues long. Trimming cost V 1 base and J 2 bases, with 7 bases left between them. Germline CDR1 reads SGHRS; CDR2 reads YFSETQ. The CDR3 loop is CASSLQGAGNTIYF. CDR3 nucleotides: TGCGCCAGCAGCTTGCAGGGAGCTGGAAACACCATATATTTT.

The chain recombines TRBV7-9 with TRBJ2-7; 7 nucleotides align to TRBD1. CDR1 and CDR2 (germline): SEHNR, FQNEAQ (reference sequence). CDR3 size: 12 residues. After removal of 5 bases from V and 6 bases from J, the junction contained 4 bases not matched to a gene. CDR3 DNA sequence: TGTGCCAGCAGCCGCGACAGGGTCGAGCAGTACTTC. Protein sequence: CASSRDRVEQYF.

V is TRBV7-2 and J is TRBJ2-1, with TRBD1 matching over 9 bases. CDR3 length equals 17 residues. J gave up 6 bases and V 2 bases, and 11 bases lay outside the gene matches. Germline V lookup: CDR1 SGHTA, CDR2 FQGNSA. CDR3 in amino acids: CASSLRPTGGAGNEQFF. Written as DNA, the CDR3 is TGTGCCAGCAGCTTACGACCTACAGGGGGCGCGGGCAATGAGCAGTTCTTC.

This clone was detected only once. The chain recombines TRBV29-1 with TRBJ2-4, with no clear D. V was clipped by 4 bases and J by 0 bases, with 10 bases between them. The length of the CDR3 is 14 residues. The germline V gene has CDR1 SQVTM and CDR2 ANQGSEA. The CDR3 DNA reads TGCAGCGTTGTACCCTCGTTAGCCAAAAACATTCAGTACTTC. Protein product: CSVVPSLAKNIQYF.

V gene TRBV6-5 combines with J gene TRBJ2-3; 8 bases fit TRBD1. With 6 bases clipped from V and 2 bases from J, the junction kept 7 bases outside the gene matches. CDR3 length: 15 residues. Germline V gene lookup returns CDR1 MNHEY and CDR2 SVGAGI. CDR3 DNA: TGTGCCAGCAGGCCCTTGGACAGGGCCACAGATACGCAGTATTTT. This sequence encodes CASRPLDRATDTQYF.

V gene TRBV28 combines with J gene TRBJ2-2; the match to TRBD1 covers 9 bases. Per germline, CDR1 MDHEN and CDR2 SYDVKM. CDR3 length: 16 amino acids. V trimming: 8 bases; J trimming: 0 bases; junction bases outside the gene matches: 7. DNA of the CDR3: TGTGCCAGCGATCCCGGGACAGGGCCGAACACCGGGGAGCTGTTTTTT. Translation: CASDPGTGPNTGELFF.

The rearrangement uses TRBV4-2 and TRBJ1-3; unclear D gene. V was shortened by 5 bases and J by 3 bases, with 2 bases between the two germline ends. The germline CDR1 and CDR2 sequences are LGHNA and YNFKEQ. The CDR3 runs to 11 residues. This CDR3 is CASSNGNTIYF. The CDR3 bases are TGTGCCAGCAGCAATGGAAACACCATATATTTT.

The CDR3 sequence is CASSNSGGVNTEAFF. CDR3 nucleotides: TGTGCCAGTAGTAATAGCGGGGGGGTGAACACTGAAGCTTTCTTT. J is TRBJ1-1 and V is TRBV19; maybe TRBD1 (5 bases). From germline, CDR1 is LNHDA and CDR2 SQIVND (reference sequence). V was clipped by 4 bases and J by 0 bases, with 12 bases between them. This CDR3 contains 15 residues.

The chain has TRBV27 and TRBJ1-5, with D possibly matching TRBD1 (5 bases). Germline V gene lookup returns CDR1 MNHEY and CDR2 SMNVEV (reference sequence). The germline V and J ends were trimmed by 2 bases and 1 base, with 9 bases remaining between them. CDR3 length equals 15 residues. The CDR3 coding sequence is TGTGCCAGCAGTTTAAGGGGTTTAAGCAATCAGCCCCAGCATTTT. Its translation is CASSLRGLSNQPQHF.

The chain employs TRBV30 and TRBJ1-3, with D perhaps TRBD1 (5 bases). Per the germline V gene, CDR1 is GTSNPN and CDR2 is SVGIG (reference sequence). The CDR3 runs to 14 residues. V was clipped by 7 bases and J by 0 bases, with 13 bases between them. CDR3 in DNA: TGTGCCTTCTCCGGGACGTACTCTGGAAACACCATATATTTT. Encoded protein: CAFSGTYSGNTIYF. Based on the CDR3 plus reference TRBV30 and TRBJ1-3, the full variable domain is SQTIHQWPATLVQPVGSPLSLECTVEGTSNPNLYWYRQAAGRGLQLLFYSVGIGQISSEVPQNLSASRPQDRQFILSSKKLLLSDSGFYLCAFSGTYSGNTIYFGEGSWLTVV.

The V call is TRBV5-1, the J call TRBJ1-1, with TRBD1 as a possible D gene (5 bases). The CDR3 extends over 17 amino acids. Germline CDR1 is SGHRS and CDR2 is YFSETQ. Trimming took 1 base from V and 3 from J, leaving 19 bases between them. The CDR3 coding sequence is TGCGCCAGCAGCTTGAACTCAGGGTTGGGTAAGGACACTGAAGCTTTCTTT. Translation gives CASSLNSGLGKDTEAFF.

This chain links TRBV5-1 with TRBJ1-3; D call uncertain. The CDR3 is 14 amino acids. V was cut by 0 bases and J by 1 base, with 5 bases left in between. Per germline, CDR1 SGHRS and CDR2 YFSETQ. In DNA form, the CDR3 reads TGCGCCAGCAGCTTGGGGATTTCTGGAAACACCATATATTTT. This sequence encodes CASSLGISGNTIYF.

CDR3 sequence (DNA): TGCAGCGCTGTAGGCTTGTGGGGCTACACCTTC. This sequence encodes CSAVGLWGYTF. The J gene is TRBJ1-2, the V gene TRBV29-1; D not resolved. This CDR3 is 11 amino acids long. From germline, CDR1 is SQVTM and CDR2 ANQGSEA. Trimming left V 7 bases short and J 8 bases short, with 14 bases between.

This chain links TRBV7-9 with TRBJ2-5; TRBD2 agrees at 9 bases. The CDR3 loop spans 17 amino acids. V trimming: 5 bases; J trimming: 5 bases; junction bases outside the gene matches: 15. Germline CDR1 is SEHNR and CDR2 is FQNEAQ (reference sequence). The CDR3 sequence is CASSPLQGLAGWETQYF. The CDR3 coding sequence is TGTGCCAGCAGCCCCCTCCAGGGGCTAGCGGGGTGGGAGACCCAGTACTTC.

The CDR3 loop is CASSYLDSANTEAFF. CDR3 bases: TGTGCCAGCAGTTACCTGGACAGTGCGAACACTGAAGCTTTCTTT. This chain uses TRBV6-5 with TRBJ1-1; D perhaps matches TRBD1 (6 bases). The CDR3 has 15 amino acids. Germline lookup yields CDR1 MNHEY and CDR2 SVGAGI. Trimming took 2 bases from V and 1 from J, leaving 11 bases between them.

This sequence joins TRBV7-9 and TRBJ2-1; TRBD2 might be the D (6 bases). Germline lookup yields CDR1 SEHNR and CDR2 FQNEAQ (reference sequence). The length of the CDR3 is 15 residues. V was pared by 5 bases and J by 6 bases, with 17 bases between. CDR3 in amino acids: CASSPPGAGFNEQFF. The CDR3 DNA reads TGTGCCAGCAGCCCCCCCGGCGCGGGGTTCAATGAGCAGTTCTTC. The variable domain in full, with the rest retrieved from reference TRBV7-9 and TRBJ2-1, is DTGVSQNPRHKITKRGQNVTFRCDPISEHNRLYWYRQTLGQGPEFLTYFQNEAQLEKSRLLSDRFSAERPKGSFSTLEIQRTEQGDSAMYLCASSPPGAGFNEQFFGPGTRLTVL.

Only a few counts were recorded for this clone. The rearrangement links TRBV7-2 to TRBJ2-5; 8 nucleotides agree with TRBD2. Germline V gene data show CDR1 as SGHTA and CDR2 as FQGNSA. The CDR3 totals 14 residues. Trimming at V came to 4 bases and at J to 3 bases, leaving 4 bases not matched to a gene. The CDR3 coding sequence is TGTGCCAGCAGCTCGGGACTAGAGAAAGAGACCCAGTACTTC. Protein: CASSSGLEKETQYF.

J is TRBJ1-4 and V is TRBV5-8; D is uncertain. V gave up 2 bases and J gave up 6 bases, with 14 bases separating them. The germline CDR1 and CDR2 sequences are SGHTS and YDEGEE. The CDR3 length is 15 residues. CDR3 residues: CASSLNGWDDEKLFF. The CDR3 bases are TGTGCCAGCAGCTTAAATGGGTGGGATGATGAAAAACTGTTTTTT.

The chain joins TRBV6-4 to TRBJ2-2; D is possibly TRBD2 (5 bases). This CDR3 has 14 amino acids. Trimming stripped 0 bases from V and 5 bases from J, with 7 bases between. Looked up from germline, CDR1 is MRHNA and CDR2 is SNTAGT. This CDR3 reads CASSDSRATGELFF. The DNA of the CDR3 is TGTGCCAGCAGTGACTCGAGGGCTACCGGGGAGCTGTTTTTT.

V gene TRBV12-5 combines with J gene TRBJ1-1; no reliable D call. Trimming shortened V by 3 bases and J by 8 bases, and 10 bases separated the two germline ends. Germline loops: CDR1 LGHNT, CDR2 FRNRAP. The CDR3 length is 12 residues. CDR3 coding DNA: TGTGCTAGTGGTTTCATCCGCGGGGAAGCTTTCTTT. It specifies CASGFIRGEAFF.